This entry concerns a single TCR beta chain. Its antigen remains unknown. Germline V gene lookup returns CDR1 SGHRS and CDR2 YFSETQ. The V end was cut by 4 bases, the J end by 9 bases, with 20 bases between. The length of the CDR3 is 15 residues. One entry per CDR3 protein, called by TCRdb with MiXCR from the reads. The table includes about 42,000 distinct CDR3 sequences, 12% detected once. The source of the sample is a study of type 1 regulatory T cells. About the study: An in vitro protocol generated T-allo10, a Tr1-enriched, alloantigen-specific CD4 T cell product. General study points: Compared with non-Tr1 cells, Tr1 cells showed a narrower TCR repertoire.

The source of this sequence is a human donor in good health. The sample consisted of cultured non-Tr1 T cells, either the whole culture or a sorted T cell fraction (not recorded which). The chain carries TRBV5-1 and TRBJ2-1; D is unclear. The CDR3 DNA sequence: TGCGCCAGCAGCCACCTGCGGCGAGAGGATACTGAGCAGTTCTTC. Protein: CASSHLRREDTEQFF.